The 23 T cell receptor beta chains below come from one sample, sequenced in a study of identifying expanded T cells in peripheral blood. Measured with immunoSEQ multiplex PCR; TCRdb has only the in-frame clones, and not every one. In the table there are tens of thousands of clones, about 85% of which are singletons. Sequenced: blood. Receptors were obtained from a person aged 18-69 years in good health.

The chain links TRBV7-8 to TRBJ1-2, with D unclear. Germline lookup yields CDR1 SGHVS and CDR2 FQNEAQ. The CDR3 consists of 14 residues. Trimming took 1 base from V and 8 from J, leaving 14 bases between them. The DNA for the CDR3 is TGTGCCAGCAGCTTAGATTTGGGATCGAAGGGCTACACCTTC. Encoded protein: CASSLDLGSKGYTF.

This rearrangement joins TRBV19 to TRBJ2-5; D is uncertain. The germline V gene encodes CDR1 LNHDA and CDR2 SQIVND (reference sequence). V lost 1 base, J lost 5 bases, and 14 bases lay in between. The CDR3 contains 15 residues. The CDR3 nucleotides are TGTGCCAGTAGTATAGGGCGAGCCTCCGGGGAGACCCAGTACTTC. This translates into CASSIGRASGETQYF.

The chain carries TRBV7-9 and TRBJ2-5; tentatively, D is TRBD1 (5 bases). Germline values: CDR1 SEHNR, CDR2 FQNEAQ (reference sequence). Trimming left V 2 bases short and J 5 bases short, with 12 bases between. The CDR3 runs 14 residues. The CDR3 sequence is CASSLIGARETQYF. The CDR3 coding sequence is TGTGCCAGCAGCTTAATTGGGGCGCGGGAGACCCAGTACTTC.

The chain combines TRBV5-1 with TRBJ2-2, with 11 bases identical to TRBD2. Trimming removed 0 bases from V and 0 bases from J; junction bases left unmatched: 10. There are 20 residues in the CDR3. Germline V gene lookup returns CDR1 SGHRS and CDR2 YFSETQ. Written as DNA, the CDR3 is TGCGCCAGCAGCTTGGGTAGCGGGAGGGCGACCCCTACGAACACCGGGGAGCTGTTTTTT. This sequence encodes CASSLGSGRATPTNTGELFF.

CDR3 amino acids: CASSLGAGLYEQYF. CDR3 DNA: TGTGCCAGCAGCTTAGGTGCGGGGCTCTACGAGCAGTACTTC. The rearrangement uses TRBV7-9 and TRBJ2-7; tentatively, D is TRBD2 (6 bases). Germline lookup yields CDR1 SEHNR and CDR2 FQNEAQ (reference sequence). The CDR3 consists of 14 residues. Trimming took 1 base from V and 3 from J, leaving 10 bases between them.

This clone was counted between two and nine times. V is TRBV6-5 and J is TRBJ1-5; unclear D gene. Deletions cut 4 bases from V and 0 bases from J, with 4 bases between. This CDR3 is built from 13 residues. Looked up from germline, CDR1 is MNHEY and CDR2 is SVGAGI. CDR3 residues: CASSFSSNQPQHF. The CDR3 region has the DNA TGTGCCAGCAGTTTCTCTAGCAATCAGCCCCAGCATTTT.

The chain joins TRBV30 to TRBJ2-7; 7 nucleotides line up with TRBD2. The V segment lost 4 bases and the J segment 0 bases; nucleotides outside the gene matches: 15. The germline V gene encodes CDR1 GTSNPN and CDR2 SVGIG (reference sequence). The CDR3 totals 17 residues. DNA for the CDR3: TGTGCCTGGACCCCAAATGGGGGGGATCCGAGCTCCTACGAGCAGTACGTC. Translating gives CAWTPNGGDPSSYEQYV.

The chain links TRBV7-9 to TRBJ1-3; 9 bases agree with TRBD1. Germline lookup yields CDR1 SEHNR and CDR2 FQNEAQ (reference sequence). Trimming took 10 bases from V and 2 from J; bases not matched to a gene: 6. The CDR3 consists of 14 residues. The chain's CDR3 is CATIRDRAGNTIYF. CDR3 nucleotides: TGTGCCACTATCCGGGACAGGGCTGGAAACACCATATATTTT. Full variable domain (remainder filled in from reference TRBV7-9 and TRBJ1-3): DTGVSQNPRHKITKRGQNVTFRCDPISEHNRLYWYRQTLGQGPEFLTYFQNEAQLEKSRLLSDRFSAERPKGSFSTLEIQRTEQGDSAMYLCATIRDRAGNTIYFGEGSWLTVV.

Concerning this clone itself: No conserved phenylalanine or tryptophan is present at the end of the CDR3, so a read error is the likely explanation. The limits of the CDR3 on the DNA are not certain, so only TCRdb's listed CDR3 is given. V usage is TRBV21-1 and J usage is TRBJ1-3; whether TRBD1, the table's D call, matches the DNA was not checked. TRBV21-1 constitutes a pseudogene. The CDR3 has 12 residues if both end residues are counted. This chain's CDR3 is CASSNSAWDRGV.

A few counts support this clone. The J gene is TRBJ1-2, the V gene TRBV5-1; D might be TRBD1 (6 bases). The ends were cut back, 1 base at V and 2 bases at J, with 12 bases in the middle. The CDR3 is 15 residues long. Germline assignment: CDR1 SGHRS and CDR2 YFSETQ. CDR3 bases: TGCGCCAGCAGCTTGCGGGGGGCGGGGAACTATGGCTACACCTTC. It specifies CASSLRGAGNYGYTF.

The rearrangement joins TRBV30 to TRBJ2-7; 8 nucleotides align to TRBD2. Trimming at V came to 7 bases and at J to 2 bases, leaving 4 bases not matched to a gene. CDR3 length equals 12 residues. Germline V CDR1 and CDR2: GTSNPN, SVGIG (reference sequence). The CDR3 here is CALYSGAYEQYF. For the CDR3, the DNA is TGTGCCTTATATAGCGGGGCCTACGAGCAGTACTTC.

The chain combines TRBV7-3 with TRBJ1-6; D possibly corresponds to TRBD1 (6 bases). V lost 6 bases, J lost 9 bases, and 18 bases lay in between. The germline V gene encodes CDR1 SGHTA and CDR2 FQGTGA. This CDR3 is built from 15 residues. In DNA, the CDR3 is TGTGCCAGCAGAGAAACAGGGTCGAAATCTTCACCCCTCCACTTT. This translates into CASRETGSKSSPLHF.

The chain links TRBV6-5 to TRBJ1-2, with unresolved D. Deletions cut 6 bases from V and 0 bases from J, with 8 bases between. CDR1 and CDR2 from the germline V gene are MNHEY and SVGAGI. CDR3 length equals 13 residues. The CDR3 region is CASSSGPNYGYTF. Here the CDR3 DNA reads TGTGCCAGCAGCTCCGGGCCTAACTATGGCTACACCTTC.

The rearrangement uses TRBV4-1 and TRBJ2-1, with D uncertain. Germline loops: CDR1 MGHRA, CDR2 YSYEKL. Trimming pared 1 base from V and 0 bases from J, leaving 10 bases between. CDR3 length: 16 residues. The CDR3 loop is CASSQVAPSSYNEQFF. In nucleotides, the CDR3 is TGCGCCAGCAGCCAAGTTGCCCCGAGCTCCTACAATGAGCAGTTCTTC.

V is TRBV11-3 and J is TRBJ2-4; 7 bases align to TRBD2. V lost 5 bases to trimming and J lost 13 bases; unmatched junction nucleotides: 20. The CDR3 is 16 amino acids. Per germline, CDR1 SGHNT and CDR2 YENEEA. CDR3 sequence (DNA): TGTGCCAGCAGCCTAGCTTTGGGGGGGACTACCCCCAGGCAGTACTTC. Translation gives CASSLALGGTTPRQYF.

The chain couples TRBV5-1 to TRBJ1-2; TRBD1 is a possible D gene (5 bases). This CDR3 comprises 15 residues. CDR1 and CDR2 (germline): SGHRS, YFSETQ. V gave up 4 bases and J gave up 2 bases, with 15 bases separating them. As DNA, the CDR3 is TGCGCCAGCAGCCGGATGGACGGACACAACTATGGCTACACCTTC. This sequence encodes CASSRMDGHNYGYTF.

This rearrangement joins TRBV29-1 to TRBJ2-5; the D gene could be TRBD1 or TRBD2 (6 bases each). The CDR3 length is 14 residues. CDR1 and CDR2 (germline): SQVTM, ANQGSEA. V was trimmed by 4 bases and J by 2 bases, leaving 14 bases between them. CDR3 residues: CSVGDGGGQETQYF. The CDR3 DNA follows: TGCAGCGTTGGGGACGGAGGGGGGCAAGAGACCCAGTACTTC.

V and J are TRBV20-1 and TRBJ2-1; the D is unclear. Trimming took 2 bases from V and 5 from J, leaving 4 bases between them. Germline CDR1 is DFQATT and CDR2 is SNEGSKA (reference sequence). CDR3 size: 11 residues. CDR3 DNA sequence: TGCAGTGCTAGAAGGAACAATGAGCAGTTCTTC. This encodes CSARRNNEQFF.

This chain connects TRBV9 to TRBJ1-4, with 9 bases matching TRBD1. Losses at the gene ends were 3 bases for V and 13 bases for J; bases not matched to a gene: 4. Germline V gene sequence: CDR1 SGDLS, CDR2 YYNGEE. CDR3 size: 12 residues. DNA for the CDR3: TGTGCCAGCAGCGCGGGACAGGGAGGACTGTTTTTT. This gives the protein CASSAGQGGLFF.

The gene calls are TRBV5-1 and TRBJ1-1; D remains unclear. CDR1 and CDR2 (germline): SGHRS, YFSETQ. Trimming removed 0 bases from V and 7 bases from J, with 4 bases in between. The CDR3 covers 11 residues. This chain's CDR3 is CASSLEDEAFF. The CDR3 DNA is TGCGCCAGCAGCTTGGAGGATGAAGCTTTCTTT. The full variable domain, with the rest looked up from reference TRBV5-1 and TRBJ1-1, is KAGVTQTPRYLIKTRGQQVTLSCSPISGHRSVSWYQQTPGQGLQFLFEYFSETQRNKGNFPGRFSGRQFSNSRSEMNVSTLELGDSALYLCASSLEDEAFFGQGTRLTVV.

A single count supports this clone. The chain is built from TRBV5-5 and TRBJ2-7; 7 bases are a match to TRBD1. This CDR3 comprises 14 residues. The germline gives CDR1 SGHKS, CDR2 YYEKEE (reference sequence). Losses at the gene ends were 4 bases for V and 4 bases for J; bases not matched to a gene: 8. This CDR3 is CASSRQGPGYEQYV. Here the CDR3 DNA reads TGTGCCAGCAGCAGACAGGGACCCGGTTACGAGCAGTACGTC.

The chain links TRBV5-1 to TRBJ2-3; D not resolved. V lost 4 bases and J 0 bases, leaving 6 bases between the germline ends. Per the germline V gene, CDR1 is SGHRS and CDR2 is YFSETQ. CDR3 length equals 13 residues. In DNA, the CDR3 is TGCGCCAGCAGCCCTTGGAGCACAGATACGCAGTATTTT. It yields the protein CASSPWSTDTQYF.

This chain connects TRBV7-9 to TRBJ1-2, with no clear D. Trimming took off 2 bases at V and 2 bases at J, with 3 bases between the two ends. The CDR3 is 12 amino acids. Per germline, CDR1 SEHNR and CDR2 FQNEAQ (reference sequence). CDR3: CASSLQNYGYTF. CDR3 bases: TGTGCCAGCAGCTTACAAAACTATGGCTACACCTTC.